The 24 T cell receptor beta chains given below trace back to one sample, sequenced in a study of cytomegalovirus exposure and HLA in healthy donors. The study ran its PCR with 60 Vbeta and 13 Jbeta primers. The table came from immunoSEQ multiplex PCR; TCRdb's copy has only in-frame clones and leaves some out. The table lists about 150,000 clones, about 85% of them singletons, with 2% to 3% in the top ten. The sequencing sample was made of PBMCs. All receptors come from a man aged 25-45 years in good health and CMV-seropositive.

The rearrangement uses TRBV7-2 and TRBJ2-3; maybe TRBD1 (6 bases). The V and J ends lost 6 bases and 6 bases respectively, with 10 bases between them. CDR1 is SGHTA, CDR2 FQGNSA, per germline. The CDR3 spans 12 residues. CDR3 in DNA: TGTGCCAGCAGGGGGGCGTGGGATACGCAGTATTTT. Translation: CASRGAWDTQYF.

The rearrangement uses TRBV9 and TRBJ2-1; 8 bases match TRBD1. V was pared by 2 bases and J by 6 bases, with 10 bases of the junction left unmatched. Germline V CDR1 and CDR2: SGDLS, YYNGEE. The CDR3 runs to 16 residues. The CDR3 region is CASSVGIGQGGNEQFF. The CDR3 nucleotides are TGTGCCAGCAGCGTGGGGATAGGACAGGGCGGCAATGAGCAGTTCTTC.

The rearrangement uses TRBV29-1 and TRBJ2-5; 11 bases fit TRBD2. This CDR3 is built from 15 residues. The J segment lost 5 bases and the V segment lost 6 bases, leaving 11 bases of the junction unmatched. The germline V gene encodes CDR1 SQVTM and CDR2 ANQGSEA. Here the CDR3 reads CSVGALAGVWETQYF. The CDR3 region has the DNA TGCAGCGTCGGCGCACTAGCGGGAGTTTGGGAGACCCAGTACTTC.

The chain employs TRBV11-3 and TRBJ1-3; TRBD1 agrees at 7 bases. Trimming removed 5 bases from V and 2 bases from J; junction bases left unmatched: 0. There are 13 residues in the CDR3. Germline CDR1 reads SGHNT; CDR2 reads YENEEA. In DNA, the CDR3 is TGTGCCAGCAGCACAGGGGCTGGAAACACCATATATTTT. Its protein is CASSTGAGNTIYF.

V is TRBV5-1 and J is TRBJ2-7; TRBD2 agrees at 8 bases. Trimming took 0 bases from V and 3 from J; bases not matched to a gene: 8. The length of the CDR3 is 16 residues. Germline V gene data show CDR1 as SGHRS and CDR2 as YFSETQ. CDR3 region: CASSLEAAGVRYEQYF. The CDR3, as DNA: TGCGCCAGCAGCTTGGAGGCAGCGGGAGTCCGCTACGAGCAGTACTTC.

This clone was detected only a few times. V and J are TRBV14 and TRBJ1-1; 8 bases map to TRBD1. V lost 6 bases to trimming and J lost 5 bases; unmatched junction nucleotides: 8. Germline lookup yields CDR1 SGHDN and CDR2 FVKESK. CDR3 size: 14 residues. The CDR3 spells CASRPQGVGTEAFF. The CDR3 DNA reads TGTGCCAGCAGACCACAGGGGGTTGGGACTGAAGCTTTCTTT.

This clone was counted a few times. The chain links TRBV6-5 to TRBJ1-1, with D hard to call. Between the trimmed V and J ends, which lost 2 bases and 0 bases, there was a span of 7 bases. CDR1 MNHEY and CDR2 SVGAGI come from the germline V gene. This CDR3 comprises 14 residues. The CDR3 bases are TGTGCCAGCAGTTACGGAGGAGTGAACACTGAAGCTTTCTTT. As protein: CASSYGGVNTEAFF.

The rearrangement joins TRBV4-3 to TRBJ1-2; D possibly corresponds to TRBD1 (6 bases). The CDR3 runs to 13 residues. CDR1 and CDR2 (germline): LGHNA, YSLEER. The ends were cut back, 4 bases at V and 4 bases at J, with 10 bases in the middle. CDR3 in DNA: TGCGCCAGCAGCCGGACAGAGTTCTATGGCTACACCTTC. It specifies CASSRTEFYGYTF.

This clone was detected only a few times. The V and J genes are TRBV19 and TRBJ1-2; possibly TRBD1 for D (5 bases). Germline V lookup: CDR1 LNHDA, CDR2 SQIVND (reference sequence). This CDR3 has 15 residues. Trimming pared 7 bases from V and 7 bases from J, leaving 22 bases between. The CDR3, as DNA: TGTGCCAGTACCCCGGGGAGGGGCGCCGCTCGTGGCTACACCTTC. Translating it yields CASTPGRGAARGYTF.

V usage is TRBV9 and J usage is TRBJ2-3; TRBD2 agrees at 14 bases. Germline V lookup: CDR1 SGDLS, CDR2 YYNGEE. V lost 4 bases and J lost 2; bases outside the gene matches: 3. The CDR3 loop spans 16 amino acids. CDR3 amino acids: CASSTGLAGVTDTQYF. Here the CDR3 DNA reads TGTGCCAGCAGCACGGGACTAGCGGGAGTCACAGATACGCAGTATTTT. The full variable domain, completed using reference TRBV9 and TRBJ2-3, is DSGVTQTPKHLITATGQRVTLRCSPRSGDLSVYWYQQSLDQGLQFLIQYYNGEERAKGNILERFSAQQFPDLHSELNLSSLELGDSALYFCASSTGLAGVTDTQYFGPGTRLTVL.

This rearrangement joins TRBV2 to TRBJ2-3; 9 nucleotides agree with TRBD2. The junction had 8 bases not matched to a gene; V was cut back by 2 bases and J by 2 bases. Per germline, CDR1 SNHLY and CDR2 FYNNEI. CDR3 length equals 17 residues. CDR3 coding DNA: TGTGCCAGCAGTGAATCGGTGACTAGCGGTAACACAGATACGCAGTATTTT. This gives the protein CASSESVTSGNTDTQYF.

This clone has only a few counts. The gene calls are TRBV7-9 and TRBJ2-2; perhaps TRBD2 as D (6 bases). Trimming took 2 bases from V and 4 from J, leaving 14 bases between them. The CDR3 runs 16 residues. The germline gives CDR1 SEHNR, CDR2 FQNEAQ (reference sequence). The CDR3 sequence: CASSLLDQGLTGELFF. The DNA of the CDR3 is TGTGCCAGCAGCTTACTGGATCAGGGACTCACCGGGGAGCTGTTTTTT. Based on the CDR3 plus reference TRBV7-9 and TRBJ2-2, the full variable domain is DTGVSQNPRHKITKRGQNVTFRCDPISEHNRLYWYRQTLGQGPEFLTYFQNEAQLEKSRLLSDRFSAERPKGSFSTLEIQRTEQGDSAMYLCASSLLDQGLTGELFFGEGSRLTVL.

This clone was observed once. The identical CDR3 is also encoded by other nucleotide sequences in the sample. The chain's CDR3 is CASSLGGDGYTF. The CDR3 DNA is TGTGCCAGCAGCTTGGGGGGGGATGGCTACACCTTC. The V gene is TRBV7-9, the J gene TRBJ1-2, with D perhaps matching TRBD1 (5 bases). CDR1 and CDR2 (germline): SEHNR, FQNEAQ (reference sequence). The germline V and J ends were trimmed by 3 bases and 6 bases, with 8 bases remaining between them. The CDR3 loop spans 12 amino acids.

The chain combines TRBV5-1 with TRBJ2-3; D might be TRBD1 (5 bases). The CDR3 sequence is 14 residues long. Trimming cost V 0 bases and J 4 bases, with 9 bases left between them. Looked up from germline, CDR1 is SGHRS and CDR2 is YFSETQ. In DNA, the CDR3 is TGCGCCAGCAGCTTGGGGACACCCCCAGATACGCAGTATTTT. Amino acids: CASSLGTPPDTQYF.

The chain is built from TRBV18 and TRBJ1-2; possible D gene TRBD1, 6 bases. The germline gives CDR1 KGHSH, CDR2 LQKENI. The CDR3 sequence is 14 residues long. Trimming pared 1 base from V and 8 bases from J, leaving 14 bases between. The CDR3, as DNA: TGTGCCAGCTCACCACGGAGGGGGGGCAACGGCTACACCTTC. Residues: CASSPRRGGNGYTF.

V gene TRBV7-6 combines with J gene TRBJ2-7; the D gene is possibly TRBD2 (6 bases). CDR3 size: 13 residues. Trimming cost V 6 bases and J 1 base, with 10 bases left between them. Germline V gene sequence: CDR1 SGHVS, CDR2 FNYEAQ. For the CDR3, the DNA is TGTGCCAGCAGTCCGGGAGCTTCCTACGAGCAGTACGTC. Protein sequence: CASSPGASYEQYV.

The CDR3 is CASSLGTGTNVLTF. CDR3 nucleotide sequence: TGTGCCAGCAGCTTAGGTACAGGGACCAACGTCCTGACTTTC. The J gene is TRBJ2-6, the V gene TRBV7-2, with a weak D call TRBD1 (6 bases). V lost 1 base to trimming and J lost 8 bases, with 9 bases between them. Looked up from germline, CDR1 is SGHTA and CDR2 is FQGNSA. This CDR3 comprises 14 residues.

The chain couples TRBV7-2 to TRBJ1-2, with 10 positions matching TRBD1. The CDR3 length is 13 residues. Trimming took 5 bases from V and 8 from J; bases not matched to a gene: 5. The germline V gene has CDR1 SGHTA and CDR2 FQGNSA. CDR3 DNA: TGTGCCAGCAGCCCCAGGACAGGGGGGGGCTACACCTTC. It yields the protein CASSPRTGGGYTF.

The chain carries TRBV7-8 and TRBJ2-7, with D hard to call. V was trimmed by 5 bases and J by 7 bases, leaving 12 bases between them. Germline-derived CDR1 and CDR2 are SGHVS and FQNEAQ. The CDR3 runs to 12 residues. DNA for the CDR3: TGTGCCAGCAGCGAGCCCCCCTGGGAGCAGTACGTC. The encoded protein is CASSEPPWEQYV.

This clone was seen just once. The V gene is TRBV7-6, the J gene TRBJ2-7; D is possibly TRBD1 (7 bases). V gave up 0 bases and J gave up 1 base, with 13 bases separating them. The CDR3 sequence is 16 residues long. Germline V gene lookup returns CDR1 SGHVS and CDR2 FNYEAQ. CDR3 loop: CASSLAGGTASYEQYF. The CDR3 DNA sequence: TGTGCCAGCAGCTTAGCAGGGGGGACAGCGTCCTACGAGCAGTACTTC.

The chain recombines TRBV12-5 with TRBJ2-7; D unresolved. This CDR3 has 12 amino acids. Germline V gene lookup returns CDR1 LGHNT and CDR2 FRNRAP. Trimming removed 1 base at V and 3 bases at J, with 4 bases between. CDR3 nucleotides: TGTGCTAGTGGTTTGGGTAGCTACGAGCAGTACTTC. Translating gives CASGLGSYEQYF.

The chain is built from TRBV19 and TRBJ2-1; 10 nucleotides agree with TRBD2. The CDR3 spans 18 residues. Germline loops: CDR1 LNHDA, CDR2 SQIVND (reference sequence). V shed 7 bases, J shed 7 bases, and the junction held 19 bases outside the gene matches. CDR3 DNA sequence: TGTGCCAGTACCCTTTATGAAAAGCGGGAGGGCCTGTGGAATGAGCAGTTCTTC. Translated, it gives CASTLYEKREGLWNEQFF. Based on the CDR3 plus reference TRBV19 and TRBJ2-1, the full variable domain is DGGITQSPKYLFRKEGQNVTLSCEQNLNHDAMYWYRQDPGQGLRLIYYSQIVNDFQKGDIAEGYSVSREKKESFPLTVTSAQKNPTAFYLCASTLYEKREGLWNEQFFGPGTRLTVL.

The rearrangement uses TRBV5-5 and TRBJ1-1; TRBD1 matches 8 bases. The length of the CDR3 is 17 residues. V shed 2 bases and J 2 bases; nucleotides not matched to a gene: 11. Per germline, CDR1 SGHKS and CDR2 YYEKEE (reference sequence). The CDR3 region has the DNA TGTGCCAGCAGCTTACGGACAGGGCTCTTGGACAACACTGAAGCTTTCTTT. This sequence encodes CASSLRTGLLDNTEAFF.

This chain's CDR3 is CASSPRQINTEAFF. DNA for the CDR3: TGTGCCAGCAGCCCCCGACAGATCAACACTGAAGCTTTCTTT. The gene calls are TRBV4-2 and TRBJ1-1; TRBD1 might be the D (5 bases). Germline V CDR1 and CDR2: LGHNA, YNFKEQ. V lost 4 bases and J lost 2, with 11 bases in between. This CDR3 spans 14 amino acids.